Below are 10 T cell receptor beta chains sequenced from a single sample in a study of cytomegalovirus exposure and HLA in healthy donors. Primers included in the PCR were 60 Vbeta and 13 Jbeta primers. Produced via immunoSEQ multiplex PCR; TCRdb's table is partial and in-frame only. The data show just over 150,000 clones, about 75% seen once. Material: PBMCs. Every receptor here comes from a female donor in good health and CMV-seronegative.

The gene calls are TRBV6-5 and TRBJ1-5, with D tentatively TRBD1 (6 bases). The V and J ends lost 5 bases and 1 base respectively, with 9 bases between them. CDR1 and CDR2 from the germline V gene are MNHEY and SVGAGI. The CDR3 covers 14 residues. The CDR3 region has the DNA TGTGCCAGCAGTCTCGGACAGAGCAATCAGCCCCAGCATTTT. Translating it yields CASSLGQSNQPQHF.

This sequence joins TRBV29-1 and TRBJ1-1, with D perhaps TRBD1 (5 bases). Germline CDR1 and CDR2: SQVTM and ANQGSEA. The length of the CDR3 is 10 residues. Trimming removed 7 bases from V and 11 bases from J, with 14 bases in between. CDR3 DNA sequence: TGCAGCGCAAGGGGATCGAATGCTTTCTTT. It encodes CSARGSNAFF.

This rearrangement joins TRBV2 to TRBJ1-5; maybe TRBD1 (6 bases). V lost 1 base and J lost 7, with 11 bases in between. CDR1 SNHLY and CDR2 FYNNEI come from the germline V gene. The CDR3 runs 14 residues. The CDR3 DNA follows: TGTGCCAGCAGTGAAGGTACAGGGAGCCAGCCCCAGCATTTT. Translation: CASSEGTGSQPQHF.

The table lists this clone with a few counts. The gene calls are TRBV5-4 and TRBJ2-2; D is possibly TRBD1 (5 bases). The CDR3 runs to 15 residues. Germline V gene sequence: CDR1 SGHNT, CDR2 YYREEE (reference sequence). Trimming shortened V by 4 bases and J by 1 base, and 11 bases separated the two germline ends. The CDR3 loop is CASSLTVLNTGELFF. CDR3 coding DNA: TGTGCCAGCAGCCTGACAGTCCTGAACACCGGGGAGCTGTTTTTT. The variable domain in full, completed from reference TRBV5-4 and TRBJ2-2, reads ETGVTQSPTHLIKTRGQQVTLRCSSQSGHNTVSWYQQALGQGPQFIFQYYREEENGRGNFPPRFSGLQFPNYSSELNVNALELDDSALYLCASSLTVLNTGELFFGEGSRLTVL.

V and J are TRBV5-1 and TRBJ1-4; 7 nucleotides agree with TRBD1. J gave up 0 bases and V 4 bases, and 6 bases lay outside the gene matches. This CDR3 comprises 16 residues. Germline V gives CDR1 SGHRS, CDR2 YFSETQ. The CDR3 bases are TGCGCCAGCAGCATTCAAACAGGGGCAACTAATGAAAAACTGTTTTTT. This encodes CASSIQTGATNEKLFF.

J is TRBJ1-5 and V is TRBV10-2, with 11 bases identical to TRBD1. The germline CDR1 and CDR2 sequences are WSHSY and SAAADI. With V trimmed by 5 bases and J by 5 bases, 11 bases remained unmatched. This CDR3 spans 17 amino acids. DNA for the CDR3: TGCGCCAGCAGTCCCCTCCGGACAGGGGGCGCCTATCAGCCCCAGCATTTT. Translating gives CASSPLRTGGAYQPQHF.

This clone was counted only a few times. The rearrangement joins TRBV9 to TRBJ1-3; D is perhaps TRBD1 (5 bases). Trimming stripped 6 bases from V and 8 bases from J, with 21 bases between. The germline gives CDR1 SGDLS, CDR2 YYNGEE. The CDR3 has 15 residues. This chain's CDR3 is CASNAQGLSGDTIYF. CDR3 nucleotide sequence: TGTGCCAGCAACGCGCAAGGACTCTCGGGGGACACCATATATTTT.

The chain is built from TRBV19 and TRBJ2-1; D perhaps matches TRBD2 (6 bases). Trimming removed 9 bases at V and 0 bases at J, with 18 bases between. The CDR3 covers 16 residues. In germline, CDR1 is LNHDA, CDR2 SQIVND (reference sequence). The CDR3 loop is CASHPPGESSYNEQFF. As DNA, the CDR3 is TGTGCCAGCCATCCCCCGGGGGAAAGCTCCTACAATGAGCAGTTCTTC.

This rearrangement joins TRBV15 to TRBJ2-3, with TRBD1 as a possible D gene (7 bases). Germline V gives CDR1 LNHNV, CDR2 YYDKDF (reference sequence). Trimming took 1 base from V and 4 from J, leaving 15 bases between them. This CDR3 has 16 residues. Written as DNA, the CDR3 is TGTGCCACCAGCAGAGTCACTAGCCAGGGGGCAGATACGCAGTATTTT. Amino acids: CATSRVTSQGADTQYF.

This rearrangement joins TRBV30 to TRBJ1-5; weak D call: TRBD1 (5 bases). Per germline, CDR1 GTSNPN and CDR2 SVGIG (reference sequence). The CDR3 is made up of 14 amino acids. V gave up 4 bases and J gave up 2 bases, with 12 bases separating them. CDR3 sequence: CAWTSQDRNQPQHF. In DNA form, the CDR3 reads TGTGCCTGGACGTCACAGGACCGCAATCAGCCCCAGCATTTT.